These 28 T cell receptor beta chains were all obtained from the same sample, sequenced in a study of cytomegalovirus exposure and HLA in healthy donors (dated by TCRdb to between 2016 and 2019). Library preparation used the immunoSEQ multiplex PCR assay. The immuneACCESS repertoire file appears here via TCRdb, limited to in-frame rearrangements. These files lack a portion of the clones; in checked studies, under half of the deficit traces to unresolved V genes, and the cause of the others is not known. This sample gives some 200,000 clones in total; around 90% of them show up just once. Approximately 1.1% of the sample belongs to the ten largest clones. The specimen was PBMCs. The receptors originated from a woman aged 18-30 years in good health and CMV-seronegative.

The chain has TRBV7-8 and TRBJ1-1, with D tentatively TRBD1 (5 bases). The CDR3 has 13 amino acids. Germline V gives CDR1 SGHVS, CDR2 FQNEAQ. V was trimmed by 5 bases and J by 11 bases, leaving 18 bases between them. CDR3 region: CASSAGGRVAAFF. As DNA, the CDR3 is TGTGCCAGCAGCGCGGGAGGCAGGGTGGCTGCTTTCTTT.

This clone showed up just once. The V and J genes are TRBV15 and TRBJ2-2; D perhaps matches TRBD2 (5 bases). The CDR3 is 14 residues long. Trimming shortened V by 11 bases and J by 6 bases, and 19 bases separated the two germline ends. Per germline, CDR1 LNHNV and CDR2 YYDKDF (reference sequence). CDR3 protein: CAAGSFLPPGELFF. CDR3 coding DNA: TGTGCCGCGGGTAGTTTCCTGCCCCCCGGGGAGCTGTTTTTT.

The genes are TRBV29-1 and TRBJ2-5, with 8 bases fitting TRBD1. This CDR3 has 14 residues. CDR1 and CDR2 (germline): SQVTM, ANQGSEA. J gave up 3 bases and V 3 bases, and 6 bases lay outside the gene matches. The CDR3 nucleotides are TGCAGCGTTGAGGTGGGACAGGAAGAAGAGACCCAGTACTTC. This gives the protein CSVEVGQEEETQYF.

This chain joins TRBV27 and TRBJ2-1, with 9 nucleotides matching TRBD2. Per germline, CDR1 MNHEY and CDR2 SMNVEV (reference sequence). V shed 8 bases, J shed 10 bases, and the junction held 9 bases outside the gene matches. This CDR3 has 13 residues. The CDR3 region is CASSLAGVWEQFF. The CDR3 bases are TGTGCCAGCTCATTAGCGGGAGTGTGGGAGCAGTTCTTC.

This clone appeared once. The chain has TRBV6-4 and TRBJ1-1; D call uncertain. The length of the CDR3 is 14 residues. V lost 4 bases and J 1 base, leaving 10 bases between the germline ends. Germline V gives CDR1 MRHNA, CDR2 SNTAGT. The CDR3 DNA reads TGTGCCAGCAGTGTTGCAGGAGGGAACACTGAAGCTTTCTTT. Protein product: CASSVAGGNTEAFF.

The CDR3 here is CASSLDYPAGDTQYF. The CDR3 region has the DNA TGTGCCAGCAGCCTCGACTACCCGGCTGGAGATACGCAGTATTTT. The chain employs TRBV7-6 and TRBJ2-3; tentatively, D is TRBD2 (5 bases). CDR3 length equals 15 residues. V shed 5 bases and J shed 5 bases, with 17 bases lying between them. Germline V gives CDR1 SGHVS, CDR2 FNYEAQ.

The J gene is TRBJ1-1, the V gene TRBV5-1, with 8 bases fitting TRBD1. The CDR3 length is 15 residues. Germline loops: CDR1 SGHRS, CDR2 YFSETQ. J was trimmed by 1 base and V by 4 bases; bases with no gene match: 6. This CDR3 reads CASSPQGTGNTEAFF. The CDR3 region has the DNA TGCGCCAGCAGCCCGCAAGGGACAGGGAACACTGAAGCTTTCTTT. Full variable domain (outside the CDR3, taken from reference TRBV5-1 and TRBJ1-1): KAGVTQTPRYLIKTRGQQVTLSCSPISGHRSVSWYQQTPGQGLQFLFEYFSETQRNKGNFPGRFSGRQFSNSRSEMNVSTLELGDSALYLCASSPQGTGNTEAFFGQGTRLTVV.

The V and J genes are TRBV10-3 and TRBJ2-7; possible D gene TRBD1, 6 bases. V was cut by 7 bases and J by 3 bases, with 16 bases left in between. CDR1 and CDR2 (germline): ENHRY, SYGVKD. This CDR3 has 14 residues. The CDR3 here is CAIIPGHGHYEQYF. The DNA for the CDR3 is TGTGCCATCATACCGGGACACGGACACTACGAGCAGTACTTC.

The chain uses TRBV7-9 and TRBJ2-7; D is uncertain. Germline assignment: CDR1 SEHNR and CDR2 FQNEAQ (reference sequence). The CDR3 consists of 12 residues. Deletions cut 1 base from V and 6 bases from J, with 7 bases between. CDR3 sequence: CASSLVWSEQYF. The CDR3 region has the DNA TGTGCCAGCAGCTTAGTCTGGAGCGAGCAGTACTTC. The full variable domain, with the rest looked up from reference TRBV7-9 and TRBJ2-7, is DTGVSQNPRHKITKRGQNVTFRCDPISEHNRLYWYRQTLGQGPEFLTYFQNEAQLEKSRLLSDRFSAERPKGSFSTLEIQRTEQGDSAMYLCASSLVWSEQYFGPGTRLTVT.

The chain carries TRBV9 and TRBJ1-2, with D unresolved. V shed 3 bases and J shed 4 bases, with 7 bases lying between them. The CDR3 has 12 residues. Looked up from germline, CDR1 is SGDLS and CDR2 is YYNGEE. DNA for the CDR3: TGTGCCAGCAGCGGGCTCTTCTATGGCTACACCTTC. Its protein is CASSGLFYGYTF.

This clone was seen once. The chain uses TRBV11-2 and TRBJ1-2; D uncertain. CDR3 size: 13 residues. Germline-derived CDR1 and CDR2 are SGHAT and FQNNGV. Trimming took off 0 bases at V and 6 bases at J, with 8 bases between the two ends. The CDR3 loop reads CASSLDLIDGYTF. DNA of the CDR3: TGTGCCAGCAGCTTAGATCTGATAGATGGCTACACCTTC.

This sequence joins TRBV13 and TRBJ2-1, with a possible D match to TRBD2 (6 bases). Germline CDR1 PRHDT, CDR2 FYEKMQ (reference sequence). The CDR3 totals 12 residues. The V end lost 9 bases, the J end lost 7 bases, and 13 bases lay between the germline ends. The CDR3 loop is CASSHSGNEQFF. DNA for the CDR3: TGTGCCAGTTCCCATAGCGGTAATGAGCAGTTCTTC.

The count of this clone is one. The chain uses TRBV5-6 and TRBJ2-3; 7 bases map to TRBD2. The CDR3 totals 16 residues. V shed 4 bases, J shed 0 bases, and the junction held 8 bases outside the gene matches. From germline, CDR1 is SGHDT and CDR2 YYEEEE. CDR3 nucleotide sequence: TGTGCCAGCAGCGGACCCTATAGCGGGAGCACAGATACGCAGTATTTT. Translated, it gives CASSGPYSGSTDTQYF.

V and J are TRBV6-5 and TRBJ2-1; 7 nucleotides align to TRBD2. Looked up from germline, CDR1 is MNHEY and CDR2 is SVGAGI. The CDR3 consists of 15 residues. J was trimmed by 4 bases and V by 6 bases; bases with no gene match: 9. CDR3 DNA sequence: TGTGCCAGCAGGGGACTACCCCCTTTATACAATGAGCAGTTCTTC. Its translation: CASRGLPPLYNEQFF.

The rearrangement joins TRBV27 to TRBJ1-1, with D hard to call. The CDR3 runs to 15 residues. V was trimmed by 3 bases and J by 4 bases, leaving 15 bases between them. Germline V CDR1 and CDR2: MNHEY, SMNVEV (reference sequence). DNA for the CDR3: TGTGCCAGCAGTTTTAATCGGGGAAGGAGCACTGAAGCTTTCTTT. Translating gives CASSFNRGRSTEAFF.

The V call is TRBV15, the J call TRBJ1-3, with D unresolved. The CDR3 sequence is 17 residues long. V was shortened by 0 bases and J by 0 bases, with 12 bases between the two germline ends. Germline CDR1 reads LNHNV; CDR2 reads YYDKDF (reference sequence). This CDR3 is CATSRDVVPGSGNTIYF. CDR3 sequence (DNA): TGTGCCACCAGCAGAGACGTCGTCCCAGGCTCTGGAAACACCATATATTTT.

This chain joins TRBV7-8 and TRBJ2-2; 8 nucleotides align to TRBD2. In germline, CDR1 is SGHVS, CDR2 FQNEAQ. With 1 base clipped from V and 5 bases from J, the junction kept 6 bases outside the gene matches. This CDR3 is built from 16 residues. The CDR3 DNA follows: TGTGCCAGCAGCTTAGTTTCCAGCGGGAGTACCGGGGAGCTGTTTTTT. It is translated as CASSLVSSGSTGELFF.

The rearrangement joins TRBV6-4 to TRBJ1-3, with 7 bases fitting TRBD1. In germline, CDR1 is MRHNA, CDR2 SNTAGT. This CDR3 comprises 15 residues. V shed 5 bases and J 2 bases; nucleotides not matched to a gene: 6. The CDR3 region has the DNA TGTGCCAGCAGTCGGGACAGCCAGGCTGGAAACACCATATATTTT. It translates to CASSRDSQAGNTIYF.

The chain is built from TRBV27 and TRBJ2-1, with 11 bases fitting TRBD1. Germline V gene data show CDR1 as MNHEY and CDR2 as SMNVEV (reference sequence). CDR3 size: 15 residues. J was trimmed by 5 bases and V by 7 bases; bases with no gene match: 7. CDR3 nucleotide sequence: TGTGCCAGCAAACTCGGGACAGGGGGGAACAATGAGCAGTTCTTC. This codes for CASKLGTGGNNEQFF.

The rearrangement uses TRBV2 and TRBJ1-3; D ambiguous. The germline gives CDR1 SNHLY, CDR2 FYNNEI. This CDR3 contains 17 residues. The ends were cut back, 2 bases at V and 0 bases at J, with 14 bases in the middle. The CDR3 loop is CASSEWRGVDSGNTIYF. In DNA form, the CDR3 reads TGTGCCAGCAGTGAATGGCGGGGTGTGGACTCTGGAAACACCATATATTTT.

A few counts support this clone. The gene calls are TRBV15 and TRBJ2-7, with 11 nucleotides matching TRBD2. Per germline, CDR1 LNHNV and CDR2 YYDKDF (reference sequence). The CDR3 is 15 amino acids. With V trimmed by 6 bases and J by 4 bases, 8 bases remained unmatched. The CDR3 region has the DNA TGTGCCACCAGTGGAGGGACTAGCGGTGGGTACGAGCAGTACTTC. Translated, it gives CATSGGTSGGYEQYF.

This chain connects TRBV30 to TRBJ1-2; TRBD1 matches at 7 bases. The V gene end was trimmed by 3 bases and the J gene end by 8 bases; junction bases not matched to a gene: 6. This CDR3 contains 12 residues. Germline CDR1 is GTSNPN and CDR2 is SVGIG (reference sequence). CDR3 in amino acids: CAWRTDREGYTF. For the CDR3, the DNA is TGTGCCTGGAGGACCGACAGGGAAGGCTACACCTTC.

The chain combines TRBV11-2 with TRBJ2-5; D is possibly TRBD2 (6 bases). In germline, CDR1 is SGHAT, CDR2 FQNNGV. The CDR3 length is 14 residues. V lost 5 bases to trimming and J lost 4 bases, with 14 bases between them. The chain's CDR3 is CASSQRGGTETQYF. The CDR3 DNA is TGTGCCAGCAGCCAAAGGGGCGGGACAGAGACCCAGTACTTC.

This clone was found once. The rearrangement joins TRBV5-1 to TRBJ2-3, with TRBD2 matching 8 bases. With 4 bases clipped from V and 9 bases from J, the junction kept 7 bases outside the gene matches. CDR3 length: 13 residues. Germline V gene sequence: CDR1 SGHRS, CDR2 YFSETQ. The CDR3 DNA is TGCGCCAGCAGCCCGGATCGGGAGGGGACGCAGTATTTT. Protein product: CASSPDREGTQYF.

The chain has TRBV5-1 and TRBJ2-1, with TRBD2 identical over 8 bases. This CDR3 comprises 11 residues. V lost 7 bases and J lost 8; bases outside the gene matches: 2. CDR1 and CDR2 from the germline V gene are SGHRS and YFSETQ. The chain's CDR3 is CASLAGYEQFF. CDR3 bases: TGCGCCAGCCTAGCGGGCTATGAGCAGTTCTTC.

A note on this clone: The same CDR3 arises from other DNA sequences in this sample as well. The genes are TRBV5-1 and TRBJ2-2; D uncertain. In germline, CDR1 is SGHRS, CDR2 YFSETQ. The CDR3 loop spans 14 amino acids. V lost 0 bases and J lost 1, with 4 bases in between. CDR3 region: CASSLGGNTGELFF. In DNA form, the CDR3 reads TGCGCCAGCAGCTTGGGCGGGAACACCGGGGAGCTGTTTTTT.

A single count supports this clone. The rearrangement links TRBV15 to TRBJ2-1; D gene uncertain. CDR1 is LNHNV, CDR2 YYDKDF, per germline (reference sequence). V lost 1 base and J lost 4, with 5 bases in between. The CDR3 contains 13 residues. The CDR3 reads CATSRVRYNEQFF. For the CDR3, the DNA is TGTGCCACCAGCAGAGTCCGTTACAATGAGCAGTTCTTC.

The CDR3 DNA is TGTGCCAGTAGTCAAGAGGCGGGACGGACTTCTCACGGCTACACCTTC. It specifies CASSQEAGRTSHGYTF. The genes are TRBV19 and TRBJ1-2; tentative D call: TRBD1 (5 bases). V lost 5 bases, J lost 8 bases, and 24 bases lay in between. This CDR3 is 16 amino acids long. Germline lookup yields CDR1 LNHDA and CDR2 SQIVND (reference sequence).